This TCR beta chain was obtained from a study of vaccination and CD4 T cells after COVID-19. The trim removed 3 bases at V and 5 bases at J, leaving 7 bases unmatched. The CDR3 has 14 residues. The germline V gene encodes CDR1 DFQATT and CDR2 SNEGSKA (reference sequence). TCRdb reprocessed the PCR reads with MiXCR, giving one entry per CDR3 protein. The sample shows more than 20,000 distinct CDR3 sequences, around 50% of them seen only once. The chain has TRBV20-1 and TRBJ1-2; TRBD1 matches 9 bases. This TCR was sampled from a human donor who had recovered from COVID-19. The specimen was CD4+ T cells from blood, collected before SARS-CoV-2 vaccination. The CDR3 protein is CSASPGQGIYGYTF. CDR3 in DNA: TGCAGTGCTAGCCCGGGACAGGGAATATATGGCTACACCTTC.